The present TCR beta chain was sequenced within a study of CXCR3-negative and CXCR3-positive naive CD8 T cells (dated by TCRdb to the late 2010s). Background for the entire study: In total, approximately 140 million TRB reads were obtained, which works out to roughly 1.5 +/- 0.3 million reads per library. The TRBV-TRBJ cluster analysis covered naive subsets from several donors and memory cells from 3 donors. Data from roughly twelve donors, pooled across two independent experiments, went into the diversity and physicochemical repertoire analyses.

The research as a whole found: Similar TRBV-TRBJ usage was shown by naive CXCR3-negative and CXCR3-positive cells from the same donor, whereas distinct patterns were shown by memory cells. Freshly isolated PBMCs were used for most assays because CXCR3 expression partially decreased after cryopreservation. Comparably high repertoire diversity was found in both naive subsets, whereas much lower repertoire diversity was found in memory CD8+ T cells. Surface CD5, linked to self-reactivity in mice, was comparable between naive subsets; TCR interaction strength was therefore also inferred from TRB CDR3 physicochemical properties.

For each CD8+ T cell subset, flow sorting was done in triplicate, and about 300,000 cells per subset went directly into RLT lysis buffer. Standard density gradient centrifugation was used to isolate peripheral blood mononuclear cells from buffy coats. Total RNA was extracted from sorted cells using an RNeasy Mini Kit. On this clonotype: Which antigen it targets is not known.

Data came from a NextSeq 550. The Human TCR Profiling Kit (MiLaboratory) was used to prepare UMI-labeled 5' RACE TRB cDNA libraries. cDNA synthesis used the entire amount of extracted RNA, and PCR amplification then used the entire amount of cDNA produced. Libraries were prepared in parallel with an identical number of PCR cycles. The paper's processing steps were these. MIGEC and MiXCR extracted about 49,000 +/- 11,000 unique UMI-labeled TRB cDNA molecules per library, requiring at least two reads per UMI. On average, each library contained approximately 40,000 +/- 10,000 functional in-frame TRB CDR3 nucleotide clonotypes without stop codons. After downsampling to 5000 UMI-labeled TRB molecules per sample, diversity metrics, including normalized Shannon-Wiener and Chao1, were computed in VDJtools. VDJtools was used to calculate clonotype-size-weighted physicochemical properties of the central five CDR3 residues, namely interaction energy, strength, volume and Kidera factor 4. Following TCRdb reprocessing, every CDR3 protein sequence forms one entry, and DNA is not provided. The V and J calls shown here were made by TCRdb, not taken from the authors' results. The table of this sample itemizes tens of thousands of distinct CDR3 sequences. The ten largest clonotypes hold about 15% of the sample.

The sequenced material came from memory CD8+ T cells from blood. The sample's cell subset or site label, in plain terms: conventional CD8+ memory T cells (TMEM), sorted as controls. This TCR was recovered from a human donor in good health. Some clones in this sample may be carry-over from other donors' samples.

The CDR3 is CASLPHSGANVLTF. This chain is built from TRBV12-3 or TRBV12-4 and TRBJ2-6. The CDR3 sequence holds 14 residues, the cysteine and phenylalanine included. The coding DNA is unavailable.